The entry that follows covers one T cell receptor beta chain sequence. Its antigen is not identified. CDR1 is MGHRA, CDR2 YSYEKL, per germline. Trimming pared 0 bases from V and 2 bases from J, leaving 8 bases between. The CDR3 has 15 amino acids. These data belong to a study of yellow fever vaccine responses in identical twins. General study findings and limits: After vaccination, twins' T cell response reportedly seemed partly convergent, partly personalized.

TCRdb re-analysed the RT-PCR reads in MiXCR, keeping a single row per CDR3 protein. The table shows about 2,200 distinct CDR3 sequences, with 75% to 90% occurring only once. Sequencing used T cells from blood (PBMCs), unsorted or a sorted subset (not recorded which), obtained before or after yellow fever vaccination (not recorded which). The chain employs TRBV4-1 and TRBJ1-5; D ambiguous. The TCR was taken from a woman younger than 35 who received the yellow fever vaccine. CDR3 DNA: TGCGCCAGCAGCCAAGATGTCTCGGGCAATCAGCCCCAGCATTTT. This translates into CASSQDVSGNQPQHF.